Each of the 3 T cell receptor beta chains below was sequenced from the same sample in a study of blood T cell repertoires in COVID-19. Assay: immunoSEQ multiplex PCR; the TCRdb copy retains only in-frame clones and omits some. The data contain 25,000 to 35,000 clones, around 92% of them singletons. Sequences were obtained from peripheral blood. These receptors were obtained from a man in his fifties with active COVID-19.

This clone was seen just once. This sequence joins TRBV5-5 and TRBJ2-1, with unresolved D. This CDR3 region has 13 residues. V was clipped by 0 bases and J by 4 bases, with 5 bases between them. Germline V lookup: CDR1 SGHKS, CDR2 YYEKEE (reference sequence). The CDR3 region is CASSLGEYNEQFF. CDR3 nucleotides: TGTGCCAGCAGCTTGGGCGAGTACAATGAGCAGTTCTTC.

The chain couples TRBV7-7 to TRBJ2-3; D unclear. CDR3 length equals 13 residues. Germline assignment: CDR1 SSHAT and CDR2 FNYEAQ (reference sequence). Trimming removed 0 bases at V and 2 bases at J, with 3 bases between. In DNA form, the CDR3 reads TGTGCCAGCAGCTTAGCTCACACAGATACGCAGTATTTT. Protein: CASSLAHTDTQYF.

The gene calls are TRBV5-1 and TRBJ2-7, with D maybe TRBD1 (5 bases). This CDR3 has 15 residues. Germline CDR1 and CDR2: SGHRS and YFSETQ. Trimming took off 2 bases at V and 1 base at J, with 13 bases between the two ends. CDR3 amino acids: CASSLTDSFSYEQYF. The DNA of the CDR3 is TGCGCCAGCAGCTTAACCGACAGCTTTTCCTACGAGCAGTACTTC.